This T cell receptor beta chain is drawn from a study of cytomegalovirus exposure and HLA in healthy donors. Germline trimming cut 4 bases from V and 4 bases from J; bases unmatched to any gene: 6. CDR3 length equals 14 residues. Per germline, CDR1 SNHLY and CDR2 FYNNEI. This clone was found a few times. A multiplex PCR was run with 60 Vbeta primers and 13 Jbeta primers. Sequencing used immunoSEQ multiplex PCR; TCRdb keeps in-frame clones, though not all of them. The sample contains 150,000 or so clones, roughly 77% of which appear only once. The sequencing sample was made of PBMCs. The sequence was obtained from a man in his thirties or forties in good health and CMV-seropositive. The chain has TRBV2 and TRBJ1-2; 7 bases line up with TRBD1. CDR3 region: CASSGGTAVYGYTF. In DNA, the CDR3 is TGTGCCAGCAGTGGAGGGACAGCCGTCTATGGCTACACCTTC.